Shown below are 20 T cell receptor beta chains from a single sample sequenced in a study of TIL therapy for anti-PD-1-resistant metastatic lung cancer. Sequencing used immunoSEQ v3. TCRdb's copy holds only in-frame clones and misses some; the assay was immunoSEQ multiplex PCR. The data hold 5,000 to 6,000 clones, with roughly 64% observed a single time. Time point here: pre-treatment sample, taken before nivolumab and TIL therapy. Pleural nodules or supraclavicular lymph nodes made up most of the excised metastases sampled. Source: tumor tissue, taken at baseline. These receptors originate from a man between 65 and 79 years old with non-small cell lung cancer.

As DNA, the CDR3 is TGTGCCAGCAGCTCCGACAGGGGGCAGAACTCCTACAATGAGCAGTTCTTC. This sequence encodes CASSSDRGQNSYNEQFF. V gene TRBV11-2 combines with J gene TRBJ2-1, with TRBD1 identical over 10 bases. V trimming: 4 bases; J trimming: 0 bases; junction bases outside the gene matches: 6. Germline values: CDR1 SGHAT, CDR2 FQNNGV. The CDR3 has 17 residues. Variable domain in full (rest from reference TRBV11-2 and TRBJ2-1): EAGVAQSPRYKIIEKRQSVAFWCNPISGHATLYWYQQILGQGPKLLIQFQNNGVVDDSQLPKDRFSAERLKGVDSTLKIQPAKLEDSAVYLCASSSDRGQNSYNEQFFGPGTRLTVL.

This clone was seen a handful of times. The rearrangement joins TRBV2 to TRBJ2-7, with TRBD2 matching over 11 bases. This CDR3 region has 15 residues. In germline, CDR1 is SNHLY, CDR2 FYNNEI. The junction had 8 bases not matched to a gene; V was cut back by 6 bases and J by 4 bases. The CDR3 loop is CASSHPGLAVYEQYF. Here the CDR3 DNA reads TGTGCCAGCAGCCACCCGGGACTAGCGGTTTACGAGCAGTACTTC.

The rearrangement uses TRBV28 and TRBJ2-2, with D uncertain. The germline gives CDR1 MDHEN, CDR2 SYDVKM. The CDR3 totals 11 residues. The V and J ends lost 2 bases and 5 bases respectively, with 0 bases between them. The CDR3 coding sequence is TGTGCCAGCAGTTTAACCGGGGAGCTGTTTTTT. It is translated as CASSLTGELFF.

J is TRBJ2-7 and V is TRBV29-1; possibly TRBD1 or TRBD2 for D (5 bases each). The CDR3 covers 11 residues. Trimming took 6 bases from V and 4 from J, leaving 10 bases between them. Germline CDR1 SQVTM, CDR2 ANQGSEA. CDR3 amino acids: CSVGREYEQYF. For the CDR3, the DNA is TGCAGCGTCGGCAGGGAGTACGAGCAGTACTTC.

The chain uses TRBV9 and TRBJ2-1; TRBD2 agrees at 11 bases. Germline CDR1 reads SGDLS; CDR2 reads YYNGEE. With 2 bases clipped from V and 4 bases from J, the junction kept 8 bases outside the gene matches. CDR3 length: 17 residues. The DNA for the CDR3 is TGTGCCAGCAGCGTGGGGGCGGGGACTAGCGGATACAATGAGCAGTTCTTC. Its translation: CASSVGAGTSGYNEQFF.

The rearrangement links TRBV5-4 to TRBJ2-6; the D gene could be TRBD1 or TRBD2 (5 bases each). V was shortened by 1 base and J by 0 bases, with 11 bases between the two germline ends. There are 17 residues in the CDR3. Germline V gene data show CDR1 as SGHNT and CDR2 as YYREEE (reference sequence). The CDR3 spells CASSLSGPISGANVLTF. The CDR3 DNA reads TGTGCCAGCAGCTTGTCGGGACCAATCTCTGGGGCCAACGTCCTGACTTTC. The full variable domain, rest sourced from reference TRBV5-4 and TRBJ2-6, is ETGVTQSPTHLIKTRGQQVTLRCSSQSGHNTVSWYQQALGQGPQFIFQYYREEENGRGNFPPRFSGLQFPNYSSELNVNALELDDSALYLCASSLSGPISGANVLTFGAGSRLTVL.

The V gene is TRBV6-5, the J gene TRBJ1-1, with 11 bases identical to TRBD1. CDR3 length: 15 amino acids. Germline CDR1 MNHEY, CDR2 SVGAGI. V dropped 5 bases and J dropped 4; count of bases not matched to a gene: 6. CDR3 coding DNA: TGTGCCAGCAGTCCCAGGACAGGGGGCTCCACTGAAGCTTTCTTT. Translation: CASSPRTGGSTEAFF.

Details on this clone: A junction boundary mismatches the germline segment, possibly from a read error. The chain couples TRBV19 to TRBJ2-7; D call uncertain. Per germline, CDR1 LNHDA and CDR2 SQIVND (reference sequence). This CDR3 contains 12 residues. CDR3: CASSIRSDEQYF. In DNA form, the CDR3 reads TGTGCCAGTAGTATTCGCTCCGACGAGCAGTACTTC.

In this sample, this clone turned up a few times. The chain links TRBV11-2 to TRBJ1-2, with D possibly TRBD1 on 6 matching bases. CDR1 SGHAT and CDR2 FQNNGV come from the germline V gene. Trimming cost V 5 bases and J 4 bases, with 8 bases left between them. This CDR3 comprises 12 residues. Here the CDR3 DNA reads TGTGCCAGCAGCCCAGGGGCCTATGGCTACACCTTC. This codes for CASSPGAYGYTF.

This chain connects TRBV7-9 to TRBJ2-2, with a weak D call TRBD2 (5 bases). The CDR3 is made up of 16 amino acids. Trimming took off 1 base at V and 5 bases at J, with 14 bases between the two ends. Germline assignment: CDR1 SEHNR and CDR2 FQNEAQ (reference sequence). The CDR3 protein is CASSLVKPTGTGELFF. In DNA, the CDR3 is TGTGCCAGCAGCTTAGTTAAGCCTACGGGGACCGGGGAGCTGTTTTTT.

The V call is TRBV4-2, the J call TRBJ2-1; 8 positions match TRBD2. V gave up 0 bases and J gave up 4 bases; unmatched junction bases: 5. The germline gives CDR1 LGHNA, CDR2 YNFKEQ. CDR3 length: 16 residues. CDR3 bases: TGTGCCAGCAGCCAAGAGCGGGGGGCGGGATACAATGAGCAGTTCTTC. This translates into CASSQERGAGYNEQFF.

The chain carries TRBV7-2 and TRBJ1-1; no firm D call. There are 14 residues in the CDR3. Between the trimmed V and J ends, which lost 5 bases and 0 bases, there was a span of 10 bases. Germline V gene data show CDR1 as SGHTA and CDR2 as FQGNSA. This chain's CDR3 is CASSPEGMNTEAFF. The CDR3 bases are TGTGCCAGCAGCCCAGAGGGCATGAACACTGAAGCTTTCTTT.

This chain joins TRBV5-1 and TRBJ2-7; TRBD1 matches 8 bases. The CDR3 covers 15 residues. Germline-derived CDR1 and CDR2 are SGHRS and YFSETQ. Trimming removed 2 bases from V and 1 base from J; junction bases left unmatched: 5. The CDR3 sequence: CASSFTGGGSYEQYF. CDR3 in DNA: TGCGCCAGCAGCTTTACAGGGGGTGGGTCCTACGAGCAGTACTTC.

This chain joins TRBV7-3 and TRBJ2-7; D is unclear. V was pared by 1 base and J by 5 bases, with 12 bases between. This CDR3 has 14 amino acids. The germline V gene has CDR1 SGHTA and CDR2 FQGTGA. For the CDR3, the DNA is TGTGCCAGCAGCTTAAACTACCAATCCCACGAGCAGTACTTC. The encoded protein is CASSLNYQSHEQYF. The full variable domain, rest sourced from reference TRBV7-3 and TRBJ2-7, is GAGVSQTPSNKVTEKGKYVELRCDPISGHTALYWYRQSLGQGPEFLIYFQGTGAADDSGLPNDRFFAVRPEGSVSTLKIQRTERGDSAVYLCASSLNYQSHEQYFGPGTRLTVT.

The chain joins TRBV4-3 to TRBJ1-4, with D hard to call. From germline, CDR1 is LGHNA and CDR2 YSLEER. V was clipped by 0 bases and J by 10 bases, with 12 bases between them. The CDR3 runs to 14 residues. CDR3 coding DNA: TGCGCCAGCAGCCAAGATTGGGGAGAGACAAAACTGTTTTTT. Its protein is CASSQDWGETKLFF.

The chain combines TRBV4-1 with TRBJ1-2; possibly TRBD1 for D (5 bases). The V end lost 0 bases, the J end lost 4 bases, and 18 bases lay between the germline ends. CDR3 length equals 17 residues. Germline CDR1 and CDR2: MGHRA and YSYEKL. Here the CDR3 reads CASSQDGGQAGGYGYTF. The CDR3 region has the DNA TGCGCCAGCAGCCAAGATGGTGGGCAGGCTGGGGGCTATGGCTACACCTTC.

The rearrangement links TRBV27 to TRBJ2-2; D tentatively reads TRBD1 or TRBD2 (5 bases each). In germline, CDR1 is MNHEY, CDR2 SMNVEV (reference sequence). The CDR3 runs to 16 residues. The V end lost 5 bases, the J end lost 0 bases, and 13 bases lay between the germline ends. CDR3 in DNA: TGTGCCAGCAGTCGTCCCGGGACGGCGAACACCGGGGAGCTGTTTTTT. Translating gives CASSRPGTANTGELFF.

This clone was seen only once. J is TRBJ2-1 and V is TRBV29-1; TRBD2 matches at 8 bases. Germline CDR1 and CDR2: SQVTM and ANQGSEA. The CDR3 covers 15 residues. V lost 5 bases, J lost 0 bases, and 6 bases stayed unmatched. Written as DNA, the CDR3 is TGCAGCGTTAGTAGCGGGGCAAGCTCCTACAATGAGCAGTTCTTC. This encodes CSVSSGASSYNEQFF.

This clone came up once. The rearrangement links TRBV29-1 to TRBJ2-1, with D hard to call. The CDR3 length is 12 residues. Per germline, CDR1 SQVTM and CDR2 ANQGSEA. Trimming removed 6 bases at V and 7 bases at J, with 13 bases between. CDR3 sequence reads: CSVQPPINEQFF. As DNA, the CDR3 is TGCAGCGTACAACCTCCGATTAATGAGCAGTTCTTC.

This chain links TRBV9 with TRBJ1-6, with TRBD1 as a possible D gene (6 bases). V was cut by 0 bases and J by 9 bases, with 16 bases left in between. CDR3 size: 16 residues. Germline values: CDR1 SGDLS, CDR2 YYNGEE. The CDR3 loop reads CASSVDPFGGGSPLHF. The DNA of the CDR3 is TGTGCCAGCAGCGTAGATCCCTTCGGAGGGGGTTCACCCCTCCACTTT.